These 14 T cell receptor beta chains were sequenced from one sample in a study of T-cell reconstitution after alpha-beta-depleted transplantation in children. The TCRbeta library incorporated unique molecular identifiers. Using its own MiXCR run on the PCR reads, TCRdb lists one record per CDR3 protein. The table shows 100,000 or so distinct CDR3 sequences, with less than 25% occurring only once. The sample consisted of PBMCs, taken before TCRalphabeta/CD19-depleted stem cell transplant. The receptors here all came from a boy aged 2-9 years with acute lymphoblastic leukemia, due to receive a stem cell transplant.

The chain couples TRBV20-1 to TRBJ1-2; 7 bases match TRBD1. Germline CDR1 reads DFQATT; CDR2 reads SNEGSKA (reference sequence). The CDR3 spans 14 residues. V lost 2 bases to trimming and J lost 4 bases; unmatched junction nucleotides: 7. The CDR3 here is CSARHQGDSYGYTF. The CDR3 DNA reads TGCAGTGCTAGACACCAGGGGGACTCCTATGGCTACACCTTC.

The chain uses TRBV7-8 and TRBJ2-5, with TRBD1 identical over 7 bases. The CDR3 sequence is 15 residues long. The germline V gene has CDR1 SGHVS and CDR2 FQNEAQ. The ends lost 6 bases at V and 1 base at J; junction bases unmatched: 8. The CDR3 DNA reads TGTGCCAGCAGGCAACAGGGGCTGAGCCAAGAGACCCAGTACTTC. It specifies CASRQQGLSQETQYF.

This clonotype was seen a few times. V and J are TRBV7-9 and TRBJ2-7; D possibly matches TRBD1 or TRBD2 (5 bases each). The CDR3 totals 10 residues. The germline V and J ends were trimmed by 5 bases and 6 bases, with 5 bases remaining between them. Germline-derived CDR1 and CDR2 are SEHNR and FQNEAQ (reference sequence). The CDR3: CASSGTEQYF. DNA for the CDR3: TGTGCCAGCAGCGGGACCGAGCAGTACTTC.

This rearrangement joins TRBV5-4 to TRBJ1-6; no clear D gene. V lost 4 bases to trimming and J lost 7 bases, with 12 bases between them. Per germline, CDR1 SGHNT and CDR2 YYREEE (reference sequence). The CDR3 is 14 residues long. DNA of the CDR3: TGTGCCAGCAGCCCGAACCTGGGGAATTCACCCCTCCACTTT. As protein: CASSPNLGNSPLHF.

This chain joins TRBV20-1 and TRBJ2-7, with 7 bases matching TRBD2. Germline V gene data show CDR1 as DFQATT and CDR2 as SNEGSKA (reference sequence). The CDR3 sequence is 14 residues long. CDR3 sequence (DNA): TGCAGCGGCGGGGGTGTGACGGAGGTAGTCGAGCAGTACTTC. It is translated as CSGGGVTEVVEQYF.

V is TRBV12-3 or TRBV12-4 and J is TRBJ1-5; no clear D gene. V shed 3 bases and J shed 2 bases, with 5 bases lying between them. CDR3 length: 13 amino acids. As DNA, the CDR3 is TGTGCCAGCAGTTTTGCCGGCAATCAGCCCCAGCATTTT. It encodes CASSFAGNQPQHF.

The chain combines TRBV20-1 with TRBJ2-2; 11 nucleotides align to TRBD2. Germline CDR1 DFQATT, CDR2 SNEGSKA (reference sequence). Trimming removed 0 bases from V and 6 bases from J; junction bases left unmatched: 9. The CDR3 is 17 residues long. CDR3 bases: TGCAGTGCTAGAGACCGACCGGGACTAGCGGAGTCCGGGGAGCTGTTTTTT. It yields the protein CSARDRPGLAESGELFF.

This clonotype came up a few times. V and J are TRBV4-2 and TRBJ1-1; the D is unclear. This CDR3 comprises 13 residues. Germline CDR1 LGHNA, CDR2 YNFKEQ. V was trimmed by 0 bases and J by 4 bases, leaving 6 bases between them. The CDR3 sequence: CASSQDTGTEAFF. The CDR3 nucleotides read TGTGCCAGCAGCCAAGATACTGGCACTGAAGCTTTCTTT.

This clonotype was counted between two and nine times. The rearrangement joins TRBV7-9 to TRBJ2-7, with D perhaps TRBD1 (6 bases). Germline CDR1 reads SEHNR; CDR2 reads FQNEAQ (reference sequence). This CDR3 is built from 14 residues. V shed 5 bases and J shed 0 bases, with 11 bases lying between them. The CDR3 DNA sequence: TGTGCCAGCAGCCTCCGGGACAACTCCTACGAGCAGTACTTC. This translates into CASSLRDNSYEQYF.

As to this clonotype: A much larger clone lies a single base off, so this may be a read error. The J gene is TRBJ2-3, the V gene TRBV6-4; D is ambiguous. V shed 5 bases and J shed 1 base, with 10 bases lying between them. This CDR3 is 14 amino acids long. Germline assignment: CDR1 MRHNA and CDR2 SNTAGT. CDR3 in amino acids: CASSSGSGTDTQYF. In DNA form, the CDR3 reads TGTGCCAGCAGTTCCGGGTCAGGCACAGATACGCAGTATTTT.

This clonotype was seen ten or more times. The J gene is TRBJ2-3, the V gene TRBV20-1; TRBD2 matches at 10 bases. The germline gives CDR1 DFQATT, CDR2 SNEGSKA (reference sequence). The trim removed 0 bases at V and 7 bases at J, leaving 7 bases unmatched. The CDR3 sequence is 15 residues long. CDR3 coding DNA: TGCAGTGCTAGAGATCGGACTAGCGGAACGTATACGCAGTATTTT. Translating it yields CSARDRTSGTYTQYF.

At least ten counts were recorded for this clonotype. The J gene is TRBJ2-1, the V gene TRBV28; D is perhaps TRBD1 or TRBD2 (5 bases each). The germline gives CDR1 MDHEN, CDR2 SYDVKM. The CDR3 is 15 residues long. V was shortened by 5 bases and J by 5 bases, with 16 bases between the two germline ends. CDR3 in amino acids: CASSAGWGPHNEQFF. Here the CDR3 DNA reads TGTGCCAGCAGTGCCGGATGGGGACCCCACAATGAGCAGTTCTTC. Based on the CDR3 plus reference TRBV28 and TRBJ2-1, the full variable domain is DVKVTQSSRYLVKRTGEKVFLECVQDMDHENMFWYRQDPGLGLRLIYFSYDVKMKEKGDIPEGYSVSREKKERFSLILESASTNQTSMYLCASSAGWGPHNEQFFGPGTRLTVL.

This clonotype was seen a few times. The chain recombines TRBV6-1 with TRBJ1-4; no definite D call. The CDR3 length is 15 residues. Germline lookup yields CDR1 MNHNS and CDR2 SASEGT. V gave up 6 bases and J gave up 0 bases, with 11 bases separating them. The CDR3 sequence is CASRETSPTNEKLFF. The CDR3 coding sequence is TGTGCCAGCAGGGAGACGAGCCCAACTAATGAAAAACTGTTTTTT.

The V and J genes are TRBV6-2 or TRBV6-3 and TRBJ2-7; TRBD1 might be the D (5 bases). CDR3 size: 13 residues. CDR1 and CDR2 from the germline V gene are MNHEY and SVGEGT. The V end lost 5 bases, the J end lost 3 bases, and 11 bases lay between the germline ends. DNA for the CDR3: TGTGCCAGCAGTCAAACGACAGACTACGAGCAGTACTTC. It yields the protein CASSQTTDYEQYF.